This T cell receptor (beta chain) is from a study of patients and donors after allogeneic stem cell transplantation. TCRdb reanalysed the RT-PCR reads using MiXCR and keeps one entry per CDR3 protein. The sample includes some 60,000 distinct CDR3 sequences, roughly 15% of them seen just once. Germline V gene lookup returns CDR1 SGDLS and CDR2 YYNGEE. V lost 0 bases and J lost 8; bases outside the gene matches: 14. There are 19 residues in the CDR3. The sequence was obtained from a human donor who was either an allogeneic HSCT recipient or a stem cell or donor lymphocyte infusion donor (not recorded which). It is not recorded whose cells these are; they may come from a transplant donor. The source material was blood, either unsorted or a sorted T cell fraction (not recorded which). This rearrangement joins TRBV9 to TRBJ2-1; 13 positions agree with TRBD2. CDR3 sequence (DNA): TGTGCCAGCAGCGTAGTGGTACTAGCGGGAGGGCCCCCCTCCGATGAGCAGTTCTTC. Encoded protein: CASSVVVLAGGPPSDEQFF.